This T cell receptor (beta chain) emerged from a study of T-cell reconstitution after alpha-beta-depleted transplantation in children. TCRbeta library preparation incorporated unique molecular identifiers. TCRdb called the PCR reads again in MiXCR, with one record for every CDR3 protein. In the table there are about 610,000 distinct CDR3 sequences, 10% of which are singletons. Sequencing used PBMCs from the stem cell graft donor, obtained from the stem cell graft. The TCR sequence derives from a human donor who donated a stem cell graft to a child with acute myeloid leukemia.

CDR3 loop: CASSPQDSSFQETQYF. The CDR3 DNA reads TGCGCCAGCAGCCCTCAAGACAGTTCATTCCAAGAGACCCAGTACTTC. The genes are TRBV4-3 and TRBJ2-5; the D gene is possibly TRBD1 (5 bases). The germline V and J ends were trimmed by 4 bases and 1 base, with 16 bases remaining between them. The CDR3 sequence is 16 residues long. CDR1 is LGHNA and CDR2 is YSLEER in the germline V gene.